These 15 T cell receptor beta chains came from one sample sequenced in a study of response to subunit inactivated influenza vaccine. TCRdb re-called the RT-PCR reads through MiXCR, storing one row per CDR3 protein. The table includes 500,000 to 600,000 distinct CDR3 sequences, about 7.6% detected once. Sequenced here: PBMCs from blood, sampled 23 to 25 months after vaccination. These receptors were obtained from a man aged 45 to 70 who received an inactivated influenza vaccine.

This clonotype was counted a few times. The chain couples TRBV28 to TRBJ2-7; tentative D call: TRBD2 (5 bases). Germline V gene lookup returns CDR1 MDHEN and CDR2 SYDVKM. V shed 7 bases and J shed 3 bases, with 13 bases lying between them. The CDR3 loop spans 13 amino acids. Here the CDR3 reads CASIQPGSYEQYF. The CDR3, as DNA: TGTGCCAGCATCCAGCCGGGGAGCTACGAGCAGTACTTC.

This clonotype was picked up many times. The chain couples TRBV6-1 to TRBJ2-2; 12 positions match TRBD2. The CDR3 length is 17 residues. V dropped 9 bases and J dropped 0; count of bases not matched to a gene: 8. The V gene's germline CDR1 is MNHNS and CDR2 SASEGT. CDR3 residues: CASFLLAGGANTGELFF. The CDR3 DNA is TGTGCCAGTTTTCTACTAGCGGGAGGTGCGAACACCGGGGAGCTGTTTTTT.

This clonotype was picked up one time. A junction end diverges from the germline sequence, so it may reflect a read error. This rearrangement joins TRBV11-2 to TRBJ1-1; no clear D gene. The CDR3 is 14 residues long. Germline V gene data show CDR1 as SGHAT and CDR2 as FQNNGV. The CDR3: CASSLSEVGTKAFF. DNA for the CDR3: TGTGCCAGCAGCTTATCGGAGGTGGGCACTAAAGCTTTCTTT.

In its sample, this clonotype was seen a few times. The V gene is TRBV6-1, the J gene TRBJ2-2; no reliable D call. V shed 4 bases and J shed 3 bases, with 9 bases lying between them. The germline V gene encodes CDR1 MNHNS and CDR2 SASEGT. CDR3 length: 14 amino acids. CDR3 in amino acids: CASSAVRDTGELFF. The CDR3 DNA is TGTGCCAGCAGTGCGGTCCGGGACACCGGGGAGCTGTTTTTT.

This clonotype was seen at least ten times. V usage is TRBV6-5 and J usage is TRBJ2-2, with TRBD1 as a possible D gene (8 bases). CDR3 length: 15 residues. Per germline, CDR1 MNHEY and CDR2 SVGAGI. V was pared by 1 base and J by 5 bases, with 11 bases between. CDR3 coding DNA: TGTGCCAGCAGTTACTACAGGGGGGGTACCGGGGAGCTGTTTTTT. Translation: CASSYYRGGTGELFF.

This clonotype was detected ten times or more. The chain links TRBV11-2 to TRBJ2-5; TRBD2 aligns across 7 bases. Germline assignment: CDR1 SGHAT and CDR2 FQNNGV. This CDR3 comprises 16 residues. The V segment lost 1 base and the J segment 5 bases; nucleotides outside the gene matches: 10. CDR3 sequence: CASSLALTSFVETQYF. In nucleotides, the CDR3 is TGTGCCAGCAGCTTAGCCCTGACTAGCTTTGTTGAGACCCAGTACTTC.

This clonotype showed up many times. The chain joins TRBV20-1 to TRBJ2-7; possibly TRBD2 for D (6 bases). Germline V gene lookup returns CDR1 DFQATT and CDR2 SNEGSKA (reference sequence). The CDR3 length is 17 residues. V was cut by 0 bases and J by 2 bases, with 20 bases left in between. The CDR3 region is CSARDRRVGEVTYEQYF. The CDR3 region has the DNA TGCAGTGCTAGAGATCGGCGGGTGGGGGAGGTCACCTACGAGCAGTACTTC.

Only a few counts were recorded for this clonotype. The chain uses TRBV10-3 and TRBJ2-1; 8 bases line up with TRBD2. The CDR3 has 14 amino acids. After removal of 10 bases from V and 4 bases from J, the junction contained 9 bases not matched to a gene. The germline V gene encodes CDR1 ENHRY and CDR2 SYGVKD. The CDR3, as DNA: TGTGCCACCGGAGCGGGGGAGGGATACAATGAGCAGTTCTTC. Translated: CATGAGEGYNEQFF.

The chain has TRBV3-1 and TRBJ1-1, with TRBD1 as a possible D gene (6 bases). Germline CDR1 and CDR2: LGHDT and YNNKEL (reference sequence). The CDR3 is made up of 12 amino acids. V was trimmed by 2 bases and J by 10 bases, leaving 11 bases between them. CDR3 nucleotide sequence: TGTGCCAGCAGCCAACCCACAGGGAGAGCTTTCTTT. Translating gives CASSQPTGRAFF. The full variable domain, rest sourced from reference TRBV3-1 and TRBJ1-1, is DTAVSQTPKYLVTQMGNDKSIKCEQNLGHDTMYWYKQDSKKFLKIMFSYNNKELIINETVPNRFSPKSPDKAHLNLHINSLELGDSAVYFCASSQPTGRAFFGQGTRLTVV.

This clonotype was seen many times. J is TRBJ1-2 and V is TRBV20-1; the match to TRBD1 covers 8 bases. Per the germline V gene, CDR1 is DFQATT and CDR2 is SNEGSKA (reference sequence). The V segment lost 6 bases and the J segment 7 bases; nucleotides outside the gene matches: 19. This CDR3 is 16 amino acids long. DNA for the CDR3: TGCAGTGCCCCTCGGGGTAGCGCAGGGGGCGATGGTGGCTACACCTTC. This encodes CSAPRGSAGGDGGYTF.

This clonotype was seen repeatedly, ten times or more. The V gene is TRBV10-3, the J gene TRBJ2-1, with TRBD2 identical over 9 bases. There are 17 residues in the CDR3. CDR1 ENHRY and CDR2 SYGVKD come from the germline V gene. V shed 1 base and J 6 bases; nucleotides not matched to a gene: 10. The CDR3 is CAISEFEVLAGANEQFF. In DNA, the CDR3 is TGTGCCATCAGTGAGTTCGAAGTCTTAGCGGGAGCCAATGAGCAGTTCTTC.

The table lists this clonotype with many counts. This chain uses TRBV10-3 with TRBJ2-5; D remains unclear. The CDR3 is 14 residues long. Germline V gene sequence: CDR1 ENHRY, CDR2 SYGVKD. V gave up 0 bases and J gave up 6 bases, with 11 bases separating them. The CDR3 region has the DNA TGTGCCATCAGTGAGTCTGGGGATAGTCAGACCCAGTACTTC. Translated, it gives CAISESGDSQTQYF.

This clonotype was found many times. The chain combines TRBV5-6 with TRBJ1-4; D is undetermined. Trimming shortened V by 0 bases and J by 5 bases, and 8 bases separated the two germline ends. Germline loops: CDR1 SGHDT, CDR2 YYEEEE. The CDR3 totals 14 residues. CDR3 DNA: TGTGCCAGCAGCTTGGCAGGTTTCAATGAAAAACTGTTTTTT. Protein product: CASSLAGFNEKLFF.

Here the CDR3 DNA reads TGTGCCAGCAGTGAACTCGGGACAGGGTATAGCAATCAGCCCCAGCATTTT. Residues: CASSELGTGYSNQPQHF. This chain links TRBV6-1 with TRBJ1-5, with 9 nucleotides matching TRBD1. Per germline, CDR1 MNHNS and CDR2 SASEGT. V dropped 2 bases and J dropped 0; count of bases not matched to a gene: 5. The CDR3 extends over 17 amino acids.

A few counts support this clonotype. The chain couples TRBV3-1 to TRBJ2-5; no clear D gene. V was shortened by 2 bases and J by 5 bases, with 6 bases between the two germline ends. Per the germline V gene, CDR1 is LGHDT and CDR2 is YNNKEL (reference sequence). This CDR3 region has 12 residues. The CDR3 DNA is TGTGCCAGCAGCCAAATTTTGGAGACCCAGTACTTC. Translated: CASSQILETQYF.